This T cell receptor beta chain came from a study of neoadjuvant anti-PD-1 for oral cavity cancer. This clone was picked up a small number of times. V was clipped by 4 bases and J by 0 bases; unmatched bases: 5. There are 15 residues in the CDR3. Germline values: CDR1 KGHSH, CDR2 LQKENI. The protocol was immunoSEQ multiplex PCR, while the TCRdb copy is restricted to in-frame clones and leaves out a portion. The sample contains approximately 67,000 clones, around 83% of which appear only once. The chain links TRBV18 to TRBJ1-2, with 7 bases identical to TRBD1. The sequence came from a person aged 40-85 years with oral cavity squamous cell carcinoma. The input for sequencing was PBMCs, taken before nivolumab (anti-PD-1) treatment. This CDR3 is CASSHRQGANYGYTF. In DNA form, the CDR3 reads TGTGCCAGCTCACACCGGCAGGGGGCTAACTATGGCTACACCTTC.